Following are 14 T cell receptor beta chains from one sample sequenced in a study of T-cell memory formation after mild COVID-19. TCRdb re-called the 5' RACE reads through MiXCR, storing one row per CDR3 protein. The sample carries about 440,000 distinct CDR3 sequences, 15% to 20% recorded once. Sequenced material: PBMCs or a T cell subset sorted from them (not recorded which). The receptor source for this set is an adult woman who had mild COVID-19 (a few samples of this study predate the infection). Cell type and time point are not known.

This clonotype was observed a handful of times. This sequence joins TRBV27 and TRBJ2-3, with TRBD1 matching over 7 bases. With V trimmed by 5 bases and J by 4 bases, 12 bases remained unmatched. From germline, CDR1 is MNHEY and CDR2 SMNVEV (reference sequence). The CDR3 runs 16 residues. CDR3 loop: CASSPMPRDSADTQYF. The CDR3 DNA reads TGTGCCAGCAGTCCCATGCCTCGGGACAGCGCAGATACGCAGTATTTT.

This clonotype was seen ten or more times. This rearrangement joins TRBV3-1 to TRBJ2-5, with 11 bases aligning to TRBD2. V was clipped by 0 bases and J by 2 bases; unmatched bases: 2. The CDR3 covers 16 residues. The germline gives CDR1 LGHDT, CDR2 YNNKEL (reference sequence). CDR3 nucleotides: TGTGCCAGCAGCCAAGAAGGGACTAGCGGACAAGAGACCCAGTACTTC. Its protein product is CASSQEGTSGQETQYF.

This clonotype was counted between two and nine times. The chain has TRBV13 and TRBJ2-7; 7 bases are a match to TRBD2. V was pared by 4 bases and J by 4 bases, with 10 bases of the junction left unmatched. CDR1 is PRHDT and CDR2 is FYEKMQ in the germline V gene (reference sequence). CDR3 length equals 15 residues. The CDR3 reads CASSSTGTGRYEQYF. The CDR3 bases are TGTGCCAGCAGCTCTACCGGGACCGGGAGGTACGAGCAGTACTTC.

There are a few counts of this clonotype. CDR3 in amino acids: CASSPRAGGGNQPQHF. CDR3 sequence (DNA): TGTGCCAGCAGTCCCCGGGCTGGAGGCGGCAATCAGCCCCAGCATTTT. This sequence joins TRBV12-3 or TRBV12-4 and TRBJ1-5; D is unresolved. V was trimmed by 5 bases and J by 2 bases, leaving 16 bases between them. CDR3 length: 16 residues.

V and J are TRBV18 and TRBJ1-5, with D unclear. The V end lost 4 bases, the J end lost 6 bases, and 10 bases lay between the germline ends. CDR3 length equals 13 residues. CDR1 KGHSH and CDR2 LQKENI come from the germline V gene. The CDR3 spells CASSQGQSQPQHF. The CDR3 DNA reads TGTGCCAGCTCACAAGGTCAAAGTCAGCCCCAGCATTTT.

The rearrangement uses TRBV2 and TRBJ2-1, with 8 bases that match TRBD2. Germline-derived CDR1 and CDR2 are SNHLY and FYNNEI. The CDR3 length is 15 residues. V trimming: 6 bases; J trimming: 12 bases; junction bases outside the gene matches: 16. The CDR3 region has the DNA TGTGCCAGCAGCGCGTCCACATATTCGGGGGGGCGGCAGTTCTTC. Amino acid sequence: CASSASTYSGGRQFF.

The V and J genes are TRBV29-1 and TRBJ2-1; no definite D call. This CDR3 is built from 11 residues. The V gene lost 7 bases and the J gene lost 8 bases, with 12 bases spanning the gap. Per germline, CDR1 SQVTM and CDR2 ANQGSEA. In DNA form, the CDR3 reads TGCAGCGCCCGTTACATGGATGAGCAGTTCTTC. It translates to CSARYMDEQFF.

The rearrangement joins TRBV7-9 to TRBJ1-2, with D possibly TRBD1 on 6 matching bases. With 6 bases removed from V and 3 bases from J, the gap between germline ends came to 20 bases. The CDR3 length is 16 residues. Germline assignment: CDR1 SEHNR and CDR2 FQNEAQ (reference sequence). The CDR3 region is CASRGGGVRIDYGYTF. Here the CDR3 DNA reads TGTGCCAGCAGGGGAGGGGGGGTCAGGATCGACTATGGCTACACCTTC.

V usage is TRBV5-5 and J usage is TRBJ2-7, with TRBD2 as a possible D gene (5 bases). The CDR3 sequence is 16 residues long. CDR1 and CDR2 from the germline V gene are SGHKS and YYEKEE (reference sequence). Trimming took 6 bases from V and 0 from J, leaving 19 bases between them. CDR3 nucleotide sequence: TGTGCCAGCAATCTTGGAGGTAGTACTTCCTCCTACGAGCAGTACTTC. Translating gives CASNLGGSTSSYEQYF.

The chain recombines TRBV7-2 with TRBJ2-2; a weak D match, TRBD1 (7 bases). V shed 3 bases and J shed 6 bases, with 23 bases lying between them. The CDR3 runs to 18 residues. Germline V gene sequence: CDR1 SGHTA, CDR2 FQGNSA. As DNA, the CDR3 is TGTGCCAGCAGCTTTTCGAGTCGGACAGGAGGGTACTCCGGGGAGCTGTTTTTT. This gives the protein CASSFSSRTGGYSGELFF.

In this sample, this clonotype turned up many times. V usage is TRBV30 and J usage is TRBJ2-3, with TRBD2 as a possible D gene (6 bases). This CDR3 is built from 13 residues. Germline V gene sequence: CDR1 GTSNPN, CDR2 SVGIG (reference sequence). V was trimmed by 0 bases and J by 6 bases, leaving 10 bases between them. The CDR3 loop reads CAWSVRERDTQYF. The CDR3 bases are TGTGCCTGGAGTGTACGGGAGAGGGATACGCAGTATTTT.

The V gene is TRBV7-2, the J gene TRBJ1-2, with D hard to call. The V gene lost 0 bases and the J gene lost 8 bases, with 7 bases spanning the gap. The germline V gene encodes CDR1 SGHTA and CDR2 FQGNSA. The CDR3 runs to 12 residues. The CDR3 DNA sequence: TGTGCCAGCAGCTTAGCCTCCTCCGGCTACACCTTC. Its translation is CASSLASSGYTF.

This clonotype was counted only a few times. V and J are TRBV5-8 and TRBJ2-1, with 9 positions matching TRBD2. The CDR3 extends over 16 amino acids. Germline CDR1 and CDR2: SGHTS and YDEGEE. V shed 3 bases, J shed 0 bases, and the junction held 4 bases outside the gene matches. The CDR3 DNA reads as TGTGCCAGCAGCTCCTTTAGCGGGAGCTCCTACAATGAGCAGTTCTTC. Amino acids: CASSSFSGSSYNEQFF.

The DNA of the CDR3 is TGTGCCAGCAGCTTAGCCGGGACAGGGGGCGAAGAGACCCAGTACTTC. Its protein is CASSLAGTGGEETQYF. The rearrangement links TRBV7-9 to TRBJ2-5, with 12 bases lining up with TRBD1. V was pared by 0 bases and J by 3 bases, with 2 bases of the junction left unmatched. The CDR3 is made up of 16 amino acids. Germline CDR1 is SEHNR and CDR2 is FQNEAQ (reference sequence).